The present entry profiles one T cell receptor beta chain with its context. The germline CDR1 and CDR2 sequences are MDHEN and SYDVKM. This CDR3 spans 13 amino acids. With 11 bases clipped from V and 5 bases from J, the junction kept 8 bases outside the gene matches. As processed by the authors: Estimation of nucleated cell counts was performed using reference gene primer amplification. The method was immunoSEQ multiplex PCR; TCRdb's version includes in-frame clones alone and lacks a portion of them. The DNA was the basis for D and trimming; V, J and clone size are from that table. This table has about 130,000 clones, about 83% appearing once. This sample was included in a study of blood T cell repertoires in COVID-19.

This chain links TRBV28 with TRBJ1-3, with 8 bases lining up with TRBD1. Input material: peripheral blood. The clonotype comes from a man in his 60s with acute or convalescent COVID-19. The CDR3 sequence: CASKPRGRNTIYF. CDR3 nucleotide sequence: TGTGCCTCAAAGCCCAGGGGGCGAAACACCATATATTTT.